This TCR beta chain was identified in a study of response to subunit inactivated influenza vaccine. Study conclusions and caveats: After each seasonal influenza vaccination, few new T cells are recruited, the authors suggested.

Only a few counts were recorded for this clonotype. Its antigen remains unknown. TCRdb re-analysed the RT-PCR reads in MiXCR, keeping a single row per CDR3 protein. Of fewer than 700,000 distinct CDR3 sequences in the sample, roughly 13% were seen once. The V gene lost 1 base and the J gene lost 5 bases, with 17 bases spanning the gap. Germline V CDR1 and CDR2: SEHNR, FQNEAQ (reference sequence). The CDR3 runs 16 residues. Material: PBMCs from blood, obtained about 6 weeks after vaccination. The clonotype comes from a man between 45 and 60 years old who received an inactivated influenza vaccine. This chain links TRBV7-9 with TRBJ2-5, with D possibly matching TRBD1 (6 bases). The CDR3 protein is CASSLGPNREGETQYF. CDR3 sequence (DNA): TGTGCCAGCAGCTTAGGACCCAACAGGGAAGGGGAGACCCAGTACTTC.